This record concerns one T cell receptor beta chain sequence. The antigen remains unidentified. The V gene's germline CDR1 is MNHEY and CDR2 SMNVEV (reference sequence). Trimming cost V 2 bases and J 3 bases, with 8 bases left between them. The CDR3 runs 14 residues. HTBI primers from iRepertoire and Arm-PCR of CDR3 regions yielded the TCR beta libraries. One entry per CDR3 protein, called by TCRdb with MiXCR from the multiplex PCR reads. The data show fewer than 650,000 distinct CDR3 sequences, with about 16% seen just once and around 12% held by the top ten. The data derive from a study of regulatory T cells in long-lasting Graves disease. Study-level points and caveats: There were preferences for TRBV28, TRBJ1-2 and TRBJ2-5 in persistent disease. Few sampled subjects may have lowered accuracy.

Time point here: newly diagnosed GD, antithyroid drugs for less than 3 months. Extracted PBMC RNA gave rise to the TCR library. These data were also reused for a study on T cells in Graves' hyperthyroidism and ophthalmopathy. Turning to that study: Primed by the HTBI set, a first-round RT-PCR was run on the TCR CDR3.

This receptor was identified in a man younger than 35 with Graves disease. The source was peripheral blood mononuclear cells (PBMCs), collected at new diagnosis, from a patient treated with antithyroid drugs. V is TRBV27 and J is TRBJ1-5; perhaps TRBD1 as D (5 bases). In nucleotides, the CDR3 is TGTGCCAGCAGTTTAAGGGACGCCAATCAGCCCCAGCATTTT. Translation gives CASSLRDANQPQHF.